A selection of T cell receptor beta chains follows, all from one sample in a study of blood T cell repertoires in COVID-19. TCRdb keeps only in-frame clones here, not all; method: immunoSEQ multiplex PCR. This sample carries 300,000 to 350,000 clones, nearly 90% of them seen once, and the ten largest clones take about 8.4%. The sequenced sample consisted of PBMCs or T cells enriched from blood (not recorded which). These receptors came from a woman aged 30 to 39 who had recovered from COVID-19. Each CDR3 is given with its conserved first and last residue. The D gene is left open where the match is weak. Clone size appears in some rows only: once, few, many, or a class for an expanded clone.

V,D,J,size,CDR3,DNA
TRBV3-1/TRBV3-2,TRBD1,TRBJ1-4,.,CASSQVYPGTGYQKLFF,TGTGCCAGCAGCCAAGTATACCCCGGGACAGGGTATCAAAAACTGTTTTTT
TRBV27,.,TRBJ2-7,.,CASGRLAPSSYEQYF,TGTGCCAGCGGACGGCTAGCCCCAAGCTCCTACGAGCAGTACTTC
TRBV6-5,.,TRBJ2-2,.,CASVREFPGELFF,TGTGCCAGCGTTCGGGAGTTCCCCGGGGAGCTGTTTTTT
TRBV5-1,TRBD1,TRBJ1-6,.,CASSLEGALTNSPLHF,TGCGCCAGCAGCTTGGAGGGGGCCCTGACTAATTCACCCCTCCACTTT
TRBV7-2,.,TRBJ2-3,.,CASSLGIRGGTNGGTQYF,TGTGCCAGCAGCCTAGGAATTCGGGGAGGCACAAACGGTGGTACGCAGTATTTT
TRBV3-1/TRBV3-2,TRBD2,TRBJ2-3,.,CASSQDAGGLAGVGATQYF,TGTGCCAGCAGCCAAGATGCCGGGGGACTAGCGGGAGTGGGAGCTACGCAGTATTTT
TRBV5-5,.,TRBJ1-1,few,CASSANRDTEAFF,TGTGCCAGCAGCGCGAACAGGGATACTGAAGCTTTCTTT
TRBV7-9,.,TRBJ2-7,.,CASSLEAYYDEQYF,TGTGCCAGCAGCTTAGAAGCGTATTACGACGAGCAGTACTTC
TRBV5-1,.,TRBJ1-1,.,CASSLSRVAGTEAFF,TGCGCCAGCAGCTTGTCTCGTGTAGCGGGAACTGAAGCTTTCTTT
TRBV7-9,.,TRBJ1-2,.,CASSLSPGYGYTF,TGTGCCAGCAGCTTAAGTCCCGGCTATGGCTACACCTTC
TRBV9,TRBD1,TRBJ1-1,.,CASSVTGGNTEAFF,TGTGCCAGCAGCGTTACAGGGGGGAACACTGAAGCTTTCTTT
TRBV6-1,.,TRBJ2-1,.,CASSEITGNEQFF,TGTGCCAGCAGTGAAATAACGGGCAATGAGCAGTTCTTC
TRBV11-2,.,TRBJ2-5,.,CASSLGRFPSETQYF,TGTGCCAGCAGCTTGGGGAGGTTTCCGTCGGAGACCCAGTACTTC
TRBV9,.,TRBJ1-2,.,CASSVTGNECTF,TGTGCCAGCAGCGTTACAGGGAACGAGTGCACCTTC
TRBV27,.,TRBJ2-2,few,CASTHRVPGELFF,TGTGCCAGCACCCACAGGGTACCCGGGGAGCTGTTTTTT
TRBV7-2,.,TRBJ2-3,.,CASSAEGRADTQYF,TGTGCCAGCAGCGCGGAGGGCCGGGCAGATACGCAGTATTTT
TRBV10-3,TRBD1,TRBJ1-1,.,CAISWTGGDTDSEAFF,TGTGCCATCAGTTGGACAGGGGGCGATACGGACAGTGAAGCTTTCTTT
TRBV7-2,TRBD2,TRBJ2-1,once,CASSLSGRAVAEQFF,TGTGCCAGCAGCTTGAGCGGGAGGGCCGTTGCTGAGCAGTTCTTC
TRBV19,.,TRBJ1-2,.,CASSTTGTPYGYTF,TGTGCCAGTAGTACCACAGGAACCCCTTATGGCTACACCTTC
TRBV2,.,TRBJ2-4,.,CASRPDRVPGANIQYF,TGTGCCAGCAGACCCGATCGGGTTCCTGGGGCAAACATTCAGTACTTC
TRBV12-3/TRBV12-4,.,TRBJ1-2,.,CASSLGGDYGYTF,TGTGCCAGCAGTTTGGGGGGAGACTATGGCTACACCTTC
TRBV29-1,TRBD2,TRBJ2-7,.,CSVEGASGRVSSYEQYF,TGCAGCGTGGAGGGGGCTAGCGGGAGGGTAAGCTCCTACGAGCAGTACTTC
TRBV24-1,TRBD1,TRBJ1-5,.,CATSPTGRNQPQHF,TGTGCCACCAGCCCGACAGGGAGAAATCAGCCCCAGCATTTT
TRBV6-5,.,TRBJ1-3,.,CASRSTGSSGNTIYF,TGTGCCAGCAGGAGTACAGGGAGCTCTGGAAACACCATATATTTT
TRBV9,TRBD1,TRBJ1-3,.,CASSVGQGFSGNTIYF,TGTGCCAGCAGCGTGGGACAGGGATTTTCTGGAAACACCATATATTTT
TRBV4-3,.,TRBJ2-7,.,CASSLSPGLHYEQYF,TGCGCCAGCAGTCTTTCTCCGGGACTTCATTACGAGCAGTACTTC
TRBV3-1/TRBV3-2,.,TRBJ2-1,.,CASSQVGGKRISYNEQFF,TGTGCCAGCAGCCAAGTTGGCGGTAAAAGGATCTCCTACAATGAGCAGTTCTTC
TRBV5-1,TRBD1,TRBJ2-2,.,CASSLGRQGNTGELFF,TGCGCCAGCAGCTTGGGTCGACAGGGAAACACCGGGGAGCTGTTTTTT
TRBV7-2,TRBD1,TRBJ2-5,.,CASSSDRQETQYF,TGTGCCAGCAGTTCGGACAGGCAAGAGACCCAGTACTTC
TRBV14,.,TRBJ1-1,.,CASSQVRVTEAFF,TGTGCCAGCAGCCAAGTCAGGGTTACTGAAGCTTTCTTT
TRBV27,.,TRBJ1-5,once,CASSLGPGVRQPQHF,TGTGCCAGCAGTTTGGGGCCAGGCGTCCGCCAGCCCCAGCATTTT
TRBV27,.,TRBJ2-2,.,CASSPYREGTGELFF,TGTGCCAGCAGTCCTTACAGGGAAGGCACCGGGGAGCTGTTTTTT
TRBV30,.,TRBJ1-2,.,CAWNPGGTYGYTF,TGTGCCTGGAATCCGGGGGGGACTTATGGCTACACCTTC
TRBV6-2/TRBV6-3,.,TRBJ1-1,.,CASRYGALGTEAFF,TGTGCCAGCAGGTACGGGGCGCTGGGGACTGAAGCTTTCTTT
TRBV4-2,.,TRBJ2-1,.,CASSQDEQSGRQFF,TGTGCCAGCAGCCAAGATGAACAGTCGGGGAGGCAGTTCTTC
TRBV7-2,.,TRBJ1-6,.,CASTTKTGLMNSPLHF,TGTGCCAGCACTACGAAAACAGGGCTCATGAATTCACCCCTCCACTTT
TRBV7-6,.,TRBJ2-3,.,CASSRTGGAEDTQYF,TGTGCCAGCAGCCGCACTGGAGGGGCAGAAGATACGCAGTATTTT
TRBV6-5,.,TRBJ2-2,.,CASRRKANTGELFF,TGTGCCAGCAGGCGTAAAGCTAACACCGGGGAGCTGTTTTTT
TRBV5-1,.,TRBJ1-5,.,CASSLQGLHQPQHF,TGCGCCAGCAGCTTGCAGGGGCTCCATCAGCCCCAGCATTTT
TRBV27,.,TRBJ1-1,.,CASSWGGTEAFF,TGTGCCAGCAGTTGGGGCGGCACTGAAGCTTTCTTT
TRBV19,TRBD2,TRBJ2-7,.,CASSTIFPTSGAFYEQYF,TGTGCCAGTAGTACCATCTTCCCGACTAGCGGGGCCTTCTACGAGCAGTACTTC
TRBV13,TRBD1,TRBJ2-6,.,CASSTRQGISANVLTF,TGTGCCAGCAGCACACGACAGGGAATCTCGGCCAACGTCCTGACTTTC
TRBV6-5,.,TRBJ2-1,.,CASRSSGDEQFF,TGTGCCAGCAGATCGTCGGGGGATGAGCAGTTCTTC
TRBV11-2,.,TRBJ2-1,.,CASSAFQGGGYNEQFF,TGTGCCAGCAGCGCATTCCAGGGGGGAGGTTACAATGAGCAGTTCTTC
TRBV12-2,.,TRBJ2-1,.,CASGRRGLAQYNEQFF,TGTGCAAGCGGACGACGAGGACTAGCGCAATACAATGAGCAGTTCTTC
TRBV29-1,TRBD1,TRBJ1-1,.,CSVVGQAETEAFF,TGCAGCGTTGTGGGACAGGCGGAGACTGAAGCTTTCTTT
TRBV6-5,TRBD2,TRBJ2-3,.,CASSYGIAGGPDTQYF,TGTGCCAGCAGTTACGGGATAGCGGGAGGGCCAGATACGCAGTATTTT
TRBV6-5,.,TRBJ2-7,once,CASSYSRLPSYEQYF,TGTGCCAGCAGTTACTCTCGACTTCCTTCCTACGAGCAGTACTTC
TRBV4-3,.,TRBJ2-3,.,CASSQDWPSSTDTQYF,TGCGCCAGCAGCCAAGATTGGCCTAGCAGCACAGATACGCAGTATTTT
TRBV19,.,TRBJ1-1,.,CASRDKENTEAFF,TGTGCCAGCCGGGACAAGGAGAACACTGAAGCTTTCTTT
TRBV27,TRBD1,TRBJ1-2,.,CASRPAWDSLYGYTF,TGTGCCAGCAGACCCGCCTGGGACAGTCTCTATGGCTACACCTTC
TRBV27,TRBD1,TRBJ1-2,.,CASSSVPYDRGLSYGYTF,TGTGCCAGCAGTTCCGTCCCCTATGACAGGGGGCTAAGCTATGGCTACACCTTC
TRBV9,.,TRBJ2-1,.,CASSKEQGSYNEQFF,TGTGCCAGCAGCAAAGAACAGGGATCCTACAATGAGCAGTTCTTC
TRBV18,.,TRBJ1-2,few,CASSPALRDTGYTF,TGTGCCAGCTCACCAGCCCTAAGAGACACTGGCTACACCTTC
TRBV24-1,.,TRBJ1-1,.,CATSDWGTPEAFF,TGTGCCACCAGTGATTGGGGGACACCTGAAGCTTTCTTT
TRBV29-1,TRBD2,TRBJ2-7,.,CSVGGDSYEQYF,TGCAGCGTGGGAGGGGACTCCTACGAGCAGTACTTC